This TCR beta chain was recovered during a study of graft-versus-host responses after intestinal transplantation. Looked up from germline, CDR1 is SNHLY and CDR2 is FYNNEI. This CDR3 has 15 amino acids. The V gene lost 6 bases and the J gene lost 5 bases, with 19 bases spanning the gap. This clone has just a few counts. What it binds is unknown. The protocol was immunoSEQ multiplex PCR, while the TCRdb copy is restricted to in-frame clones and leaves out a portion. This table has 55,000 to 80,000 clones, 90% appearing once. This chain joins TRBV2 and TRBJ2-5; tentative D call: TRBD1 (6 bases). This clonotype originated in a human donor who was the organ donor for an intestinal transplant. This sample comprised unstimulated CD8+ T cells sorted from spleen or lymph node cells, obtained before transplant. CDR3: CASRPGTGLWETQYF. In nucleotides, the CDR3 is TGTGCCAGCAGGCCCGGTACAGGGTTGTGGGAGACCCAGTACTTC.